One sample yielded the 19 T cell receptor beta chains listed below, sequenced in a study of blood T cells in healthy people across ages. Next came a second PCR, run for about 7 to 11 cycles, which used a sample-barcoded 5' primer along with a J-beta primer mix. TCRdb independently ran MiXCR on the 5' RACE reads; one entry per CDR3 protein. This sample has about 830,000 distinct CDR3 sequences, with 58% found just once. Sequenced material: blood. These receptor sequences come from a man aged 25 to 40 in good health.

The rearrangement joins TRBV20-1 to TRBJ2-1, with 10 nucleotides matching TRBD2. The CDR3 has 13 amino acids. The germline V gene has CDR1 DFQATT and CDR2 SNEGSKA (reference sequence). CDR3 region: CGIVAGGSGEQFF. In DNA form, the CDR3 reads TGCGGCATCGTAGCGGGAGGATCGGGCGAGCAGTTCTTC.

J is TRBJ2-4 and V is TRBV4-3; TRBD2 is a possible D gene (5 bases). Germline V gene lookup returns CDR1 LGHNA and CDR2 YSLEER. The CDR3 consists of 15 residues. The V gene lost 1 base and the J gene lost 0 bases, with 7 bases spanning the gap. This CDR3 reads CASSQGTLAKNIQYF. DNA for the CDR3: TGCGCCAGCAGCCAAGGGACTTTAGCCAAAAACATTCAGTACTTC.

The chain uses TRBV6-6 and TRBJ2-2; D is uncertain. With 8 bases removed from V and 0 bases from J, the gap between germline ends came to 7 bases. CDR1 MNHNY and CDR2 SVGAGI come from the germline V gene (reference sequence). The CDR3 totals 13 residues. In DNA form, the CDR3 reads TGTGCCAGCCTTGCGGCGAACACCGGGGAGCTGTTTTTT. Protein product: CASLAANTGELFF.

The rearrangement uses TRBV14 and TRBJ2-1, with 8 bases aligning to TRBD1. CDR3 length equals 15 residues. J gave up 9 bases and V 4 bases, and 11 bases lay outside the gene matches. Germline V gene data show CDR1 as SGHDN and CDR2 as FVKESK. The DNA for the CDR3 is TGTGCCAGCAGCCGCGGACAGGGTATACCCGTTGAGCAGTTCTTC. Its protein product is CASSRGQGIPVEQFF.

The V call is TRBV20-1, the J call TRBJ1-6; D perhaps matches TRBD1 (5 bases). Germline V CDR1 and CDR2: DFQATT, SNEGSKA (reference sequence). CDR3 length: 17 residues. V dropped 1 base and J dropped 7 bases, with 20 bases sitting between them. In DNA form, the CDR3 reads TGCAGTGCTAGAGCCCCGTTAGGGGCGGTGGGGAATTCACCCCTCCACTTT. It encodes CSARAPLGAVGNSPLHF.

This chain links TRBV20-1 with TRBJ2-5; D unclear. TRBJ2-7 matches the DNA end more closely, so the J call is doubtful. In germline, CDR1 is DFQATT, CDR2 SNEGSKA (reference sequence). The CDR3 sequence is 13 residues long. CDR3 DNA: TGCAGTGCGCCGAGTCCCGTCACCTACGAGCAGTACTTC. It yields the protein CSAPSPVTYEQYF.

Written as DNA, the CDR3 is TGCGCCAGCAGCCAAGACGGGTCTGGAGATTGGCAGTTCTTC. Translated, it gives CASSQDGSGDWQFF. The rearrangement joins TRBV4-1 to TRBJ2-1; D unresolved. The CDR3 is 14 amino acids. Trimming left V 0 bases short and J 12 bases short, with 15 bases between. Germline values: CDR1 MGHRA, CDR2 YSYEKL.

The rearrangement joins TRBV18 to TRBJ2-1; the D is unclear. Trimming took 0 bases from V and 6 from J, leaving 6 bases between them. The CDR3 is made up of 13 amino acids. The germline V gene has CDR1 KGHSH and CDR2 LQKENI. The CDR3, as DNA: TGTGCCAGCTCACCACCCATCGGCAATGAGCAGTTCTTC. Its translation: CASSPPIGNEQFF.

V is TRBV3-1 and J is TRBJ2-3; 8 positions agree with TRBD2. J lost 5 bases, V lost 4 bases, and 5 bases had no gene match. CDR1 and CDR2 (germline): LGHDT, YNNKEL (reference sequence). This CDR3 spans 14 amino acids. The CDR3 bases are TGTGCCAGCAGCCTTAGCGGGGTGAAAGATACGCAGTATTTT. Amino acid sequence: CASSLSGVKDTQYF.

There are a few counts of this clonotype. V is TRBV7-9 and J is TRBJ2-2; 12 nucleotides agree with TRBD2. Germline loops: CDR1 SEHNR, CDR2 FQNEAQ (reference sequence). This CDR3 contains 15 residues. The V segment lost 5 bases and the J segment 5 bases; nucleotides outside the gene matches: 3. This CDR3 reads CASSGLAGRTGELFF. In nucleotides, the CDR3 is TGTGCCAGCAGCGGACTAGCGGGACGGACCGGGGAGCTGTTTTTT.

The chain recombines TRBV7-2 with TRBJ2-1; TRBD2 might be the D (6 bases). V dropped 7 bases and J dropped 11 bases, with 33 bases sitting between them. The germline CDR1 and CDR2 sequences are SGHTA and FQGNSA. This CDR3 region has 18 residues. This CDR3 reads CASKPGSGATSLINQQFF. The CDR3 DNA sequence: TGTGCCAGCAAACCGGGATCGGGAGCTACATCCCTAATAAACCAGCAGTTCTTC.

The chain joins TRBV24-1 to TRBJ2-3; D call uncertain. CDR1 is KGHDR, CDR2 SFDVKD, per germline. V was trimmed by 10 bases and J by 2 bases, leaving 9 bases between them. This CDR3 region has 12 residues. The CDR3 DNA sequence: TGTGCCACTGGTACAGACACAGATACGCAGTATTTT. Amino acids: CATGTDTDTQYF.

The V and J genes are TRBV29-1 and TRBJ2-3; 9 nucleotides agree with TRBD2. The CDR3 runs to 15 residues. Trimming removed 2 bases from V and 6 bases from J; junction bases left unmatched: 9. CDR1 is SQVTM and CDR2 is ANQGSEA in the germline V gene. CDR3 residues: CSVESAGGPRDTQYF. CDR3 DNA sequence: TGCAGCGTTGAATCGGCGGGAGGGCCGAGGGATACGCAGTATTTT.

The table lists this clonotype with a few counts. The chain recombines TRBV9 with TRBJ2-7, with 7 bases lining up with TRBD2. Germline CDR1 and CDR2: SGDLS and YYNGEE. The CDR3 has 15 residues. The ends lost 0 bases at V and 2 bases at J; junction bases unmatched: 5. CDR3 region: CASSVEAGVPYEQYF. The CDR3 nucleotides read TGTGCCAGCAGCGTAGAGGCGGGAGTCCCCTACGAGCAGTACTTC.

The chain carries TRBV12-3 or TRBV12-4 and TRBJ2-2; 10 nucleotides match TRBD2. This CDR3 is 16 amino acids long. Trimming cost V 6 bases and J 2 bases; bases outside gene matches: 6. The CDR3 protein is CASSRSGRPNTGELFF. CDR3 DNA: TGTGCCAGCAGCCGTAGCGGGAGGCCAAACACCGGGGAGCTGTTTTTT.

This clonotype has a count of ten or more. The CDR3 loop is CASGHRVGDSPLHF. CDR3 coding DNA: TGTGCCAGCGGCCACAGGGTAGGGGATTCACCCCTCCACTTT. The J gene is TRBJ1-6, the V gene TRBV27; D perhaps matches TRBD1 (6 bases). V lost 8 bases, J lost 8 bases, and 16 bases lay in between. Germline values: CDR1 MNHEY, CDR2 SMNVEV (reference sequence). The CDR3 spans 14 residues.

The chain links TRBV18 to TRBJ2-6, with a weak D call TRBD1 (5 bases). Germline CDR1 KGHSH, CDR2 LQKENI. Trimming removed 3 bases at V and 0 bases at J, with 9 bases between. The CDR3 loop spans 16 amino acids. The CDR3 sequence is CASSPIGASGANVLTF. CDR3 bases: TGTGCCAGCTCACCCATAGGGGCCTCTGGGGCCAACGTCCTGACTTTC.

This clonotype was seen a few times. This chain links TRBV6-1 with TRBJ2-7; 9 positions agree with TRBD2. After removal of 6 bases from V and 4 bases from J, the junction contained 10 bases not matched to a gene. The germline CDR1 and CDR2 sequences are MNHNS and SASEGT. This CDR3 is built from 15 residues. The DNA of the CDR3 is TGTGCCAGCAGGACTGCTTTAGCGGGAGTTTACGAGCAGTACTTC. The encoded protein is CASRTALAGVYEQYF.

Note on this clonotype: One junction end disagrees with the germline gene, perhaps due to a read error. V usage is TRBV7-9 and J usage is TRBJ2-1, with TRBD2 identical over 10 bases. This CDR3 spans 16 amino acids. Germline lookup yields CDR1 SEHNR and CDR2 FQNEAQ (reference sequence). The CDR3 DNA reads TGTGCCAGCAGCCGGACTAGCGGAATCTCCTACGATGAGCAGTTCTTC. Its protein is CASSRTSGISYDEQFF.